A selection of T cell receptor beta chains follows, all from one sample in a study of T cells in Graves' hyperthyroidism and ophthalmopathy. A single record per CDR3 protein comes from TCRdb applying MiXCR to the multiplex PCR reads. The repertoire holds about 600,000 distinct CDR3 sequences, with around 15% as singletons. Sequencing was performed on blood. These receptors all come from a woman aged 40 to 50 with Graves' ophthalmopathy. The CDR3 runs from the conserved cysteine through the conserved F or W. The D gene is left open where the match is weak. Clone size is stated in some rows and not others, as once, few, many or a class when expanded.

clone_size: few; d_call: TRBD1; v_call: TRBV5-4; cdr3_length: 16; j_call: TRBJ1-1; cdr3_nt: TGTGCCAGCAGCTCAACCCCCGCGGGACAGGGCACTGAAGCTTTCTTT; cdr3_aa: CASSSTPAGQGTEAFF
clone_size: many; d_call: TRBD2; v_call: TRBV5-1; cdr3_length: 16; j_call: TRBJ2-3; cdr3_nt: TGCGCCAGCAGCTTGGTAGCTAGCGGAGGGTCGGATACGCAGTATTTT; cdr3_aa: CASSLVASGGSDTQYF
clone_size: once; d_call: TRBD2; v_call: TRBV11-2; cdr3_length: 17; j_call: TRBJ2-7; cdr3_nt: TGTGCCAGCAGCTTAGGACTAGCGGGAGTTGGGCCCTACGAGCAGTACTTC; cdr3_aa: CASSLGLAGVGPYEQYF
clone_size: many; d_call: -; v_call: TRBV18; cdr3_length: 17; j_call: TRBJ1-4; cdr3_nt: TGTGCCAGCTCACCATTATATTTGGACAACGATTATGAAAAACTGTTTTTT; cdr3_aa: CASSPLYLDNDYEKLFF
clone_size: -; d_call: -; v_call: TRBV6-6; cdr3_length: 15; j_call: TRBJ2-6; cdr3_nt: TGTGCCAGCAGTTACTCCAGGGTTGGGGCCAACGTCCTGACTTTC; cdr3_aa: CASSYSRVGANVLTF
clone_size: few; d_call: -; v_call: TRBV29-1; cdr3_length: 13; j_call: TRBJ2-2; cdr3_nt: TGCAGCGTTGATGGACAGAACACCGGGGAGCTGTTTTTT; cdr3_aa: CSVDGQNTGELFF
clone_size: -; d_call: -; v_call: TRBV7-9; cdr3_length: 12; j_call: TRBJ2-7; cdr3_nt: TGTGCCAGCAGCGACGTTAACTACGAGCAGTACTTC; cdr3_aa: CASSDVNYEQYF
clone_size: -; d_call: -; v_call: TRBV6-5; cdr3_length: 14; j_call: TRBJ1-2; cdr3_nt: TGTGCCAGCAGTTACGGAAGGGGCGGCAATGGCTACACCTTC; cdr3_aa: CASSYGRGGNGYTF
clone_size: few; d_call: -; v_call: TRBV19; cdr3_length: 14; j_call: TRBJ2-7; cdr3_nt: TGTGCCAGTAGTCTACGGGACTTCGAATACGAGCAGTACTTC; cdr3_aa: CASSLRDFEYEQYF
clone_size: -; d_call: TRBD1; v_call: TRBV19; cdr3_length: 15; j_call: TRBJ1-5; cdr3_nt: TGTGCCAGTAGTAACTACCGGACAGGGGACGTCTATCCGCATTTT; cdr3_aa: CASSNYRTGDVYPHF
clone_size: many; d_call: -; v_call: TRBV28; cdr3_length: 15; j_call: TRBJ1-6; cdr3_nt: TGTGCCAGCACCATTATAAGCTCCTATAATTCACCCCTCCACTTT; cdr3_aa: CASTIISSYNSPLHF
clone_size: few; d_call: TRBD1; v_call: TRBV5-1; cdr3_length: 14; j_call: TRBJ1-1; cdr3_nt: TGCGCCAGCAGCTCAGGACAGGGACCGCCCGGGGGTTTCTTT; cdr3_aa: CASSSGQGPPGGFF
clone_size: many; d_call: TRBD2; v_call: TRBV20-1; cdr3_length: 15; j_call: TRBJ2-1; cdr3_nt: TGCAGTGCTAGACCCCGCGGGGAGCGGGAGTGGGAGCAGTTCTTC; cdr3_aa: CSARPRGEREWEQFF
clone_size: -; d_call: TRBD2; v_call: TRBV29-1; cdr3_length: 13; j_call: TRBJ2-1; cdr3_nt: TGCAGCGGGGGACTAGCTAACTACAATGAGCAGTTCTTC; cdr3_aa: CSGGLANYNEQFF